This entry lists 19 T cell receptor beta chains sequenced from one sample in a study of T cells in Graves' hyperthyroidism and ophthalmopathy. What was amplified from RNA transcripts were TCR beta CDR3 regions. The HTBI primer set was used in a first-round RT-PCR of the TCR CDR3. MiXCR, applied by TCRdb to the multiplex PCR reads, yields one record per CDR3 protein. Of about 400,000 distinct CDR3 sequences detected, under 15% appear once; the ten largest clones hold about 31%. Sequenced material: blood. These receptor sequences come from a woman aged 25 to 39 with Graves' hyperthyroidism.

The chain joins TRBV14 to TRBJ1-6; the D is unclear. Per the germline V gene, CDR1 is SGHDN and CDR2 is FVKESK. V was pared by 2 bases and J by 5 bases, with 16 bases between. The CDR3 has 17 residues. The CDR3 sequence is CASSQFARWGNNSPLHF. CDR3 coding DNA: TGTGCCAGCAGCCAATTCGCCCGGTGGGGTAATAATTCACCCCTCCACTTT.

This rearrangement joins TRBV15 to TRBJ2-7; a weak D match, TRBD1 (5 bases). The V end was cut by 3 bases, the J end by 1 base, with 13 bases between. CDR1 and CDR2 from the germline V gene are LNHNV and YYDKDF (reference sequence). This CDR3 contains 15 residues. The CDR3 sequence is CATSRARAESYEQYF. In nucleotides, the CDR3 is TGTGCCACCAGCAGGGCCAGGGCGGAGTCCTACGAGCAGTACTTC.

This clonotype has just a few counts. The V call is TRBV6-1, the J call TRBJ1-5; D remains ambiguous. Germline-derived CDR1 and CDR2 are MNHNS and SASEGT. CDR3 length equals 11 residues. Trimming left V 3 bases short and J 7 bases short, with 4 bases between. DNA for the CDR3: TGTGCCAGCAGTGATCGGCAGCCCCAGCATTTT. Its protein product is CASSDRQPQHF.

This clonotype was seen many times. The chain joins TRBV2 to TRBJ2-3; D possibly corresponds to TRBD2 (6 bases). Germline loops: CDR1 SNHLY, CDR2 FYNNEI. With 6 bases removed from V and 3 bases from J, the gap between germline ends came to 10 bases. This CDR3 region has 13 residues. The CDR3 coding sequence is TGTGCCAGCAGCCTCCGGGAGACAGATACGCAGTATTTT. This codes for CASSLRETDTQYF. Complete variable domain (other parts from reference TRBV2 and TRBJ2-3): EPEVTQTPSHQVTQMGQEVILRCVPISNHLYFYWYRQILGQKVEFLVSFYNNEISEKSEIFDDQFSVERPDGSNFTLKIRSTKLEDSAMYFCASSLRETDTQYFGPGTRLTVL.

V gene TRBV9 combines with J gene TRBJ2-1; 10 bases agree with TRBD2. CDR1 SGDLS and CDR2 YYNGEE come from the germline V gene. V was clipped by 3 bases and J by 8 bases; unmatched bases: 8. CDR3 length: 15 amino acids. In DNA form, the CDR3 reads TGTGCCAGCAGCGCCCTAGCGGGGGCTAAGGATGAGCAGTTCTTC. Amino acid sequence: CASSALAGAKDEQFF.

Worth noting for this clonotype: This may stem from a read error, because a much larger clone lies one nucleotide away. The V call is TRBV2, the J call TRBJ1-1; no firm D call. The CDR3 loop spans 13 amino acids. CDR1 and CDR2 from the germline V gene are SNHLY and FYNNEI. V was cut by 7 bases and J by 0 bases, with 9 bases left in between. The DNA of the CDR3 is TGTGCCAGCACCACAGCCGTGAACACTGAAGCTTTCTTT. Its translation is CASTTAVNTEAFF.

This clonotype was seen ten or more times. The gene calls are TRBV18 and TRBJ2-1, with TRBD1 matching 11 bases. This CDR3 comprises 16 residues. Germline V CDR1 and CDR2: KGHSH, LQKENI. J gave up 7 bases and V 1 base, and 6 bases lay outside the gene matches. DNA of the CDR3: TGTGCCAGCTCACCACTAGGACAGGGGGCAGGGAATGAGCAGTTCTTC. Translation: CASSPLGQGAGNEQFF.

This clonotype was observed many times. The V gene is TRBV28, the J gene TRBJ2-7; D remains unclear. CDR1 MDHEN and CDR2 SYDVKM come from the germline V gene. CDR3 length equals 13 residues. With 5 bases removed from V and 8 bases from J, the gap between germline ends came to 16 bases. CDR3 protein: CASSPPSIFQQYF. The CDR3 DNA reads as TGTGCCAGCAGTCCCCCATCGATTTTTCAGCAGTACTTC. Variable domain in full (rest from reference TRBV28 and TRBJ2-7): DVKVTQSSRYLVKRTGEKVFLECVQDMDHENMFWYRQDPGLGLRLIYFSYDVKMKEKGDIPEGYSVSREKKERFSLILESASTNQTSMYLCASSPPSIFQQYFGPGTRLTVT.

This clonotype was counted between two and nine times. The J gene is TRBJ2-2, the V gene TRBV10-1; D is uncertain. Between the trimmed V and J ends, which lost 2 bases and 4 bases, there was a span of 11 bases. The CDR3 contains 15 residues. The germline V gene has CDR1 WNHNN and CDR2 SYGVQD (reference sequence). The CDR3 loop is CASSERQLGTGELFF. The CDR3 region has the DNA TGCGCCAGCAGTGAGAGGCAACTTGGCACCGGGGAGCTGTTTTTT.

The CDR3 coding sequence is TGTGCCAGCAGCCAAGAGGGGGCAAGTGATGGCTACACCTTC. Protein product: CASSQEGASDGYTF. The chain has TRBV3-1 and TRBJ1-2, with D tentatively TRBD1 (6 bases). The CDR3 has 14 amino acids. Between the trimmed V and J ends, which lost 0 bases and 6 bases, there was a span of 11 bases. The V gene's germline CDR1 is LGHDT and CDR2 YNNKEL (reference sequence).

This clonotype was counted ten times or more. V is TRBV3-1 and J is TRBJ1-5, with unresolved D. Germline V gene sequence: CDR1 LGHDT, CDR2 YNNKEL (reference sequence). V lost 2 bases, J lost 4 bases, and 18 bases lay in between. This CDR3 contains 17 residues. CDR3 sequence reads: CASSQFGGLAGNQPQHF. For the CDR3, the DNA is TGTGCCAGCAGCCAATTCGGTGGCTTAGCTGGGAATCAGCCCCAGCATTTT.

This clonotype was observed at least ten times. This rearrangement joins TRBV11-1 to TRBJ2-1, with D perhaps TRBD2 (6 bases). CDR1 SGHAT and CDR2 FQDESV come from the germline V gene (reference sequence). The CDR3 consists of 15 residues. V gave up 5 bases and J gave up 3 bases, with 14 bases separating them. The CDR3 is CASSTLTSIYNEQFF. The CDR3, as DNA: TGTGCCAGCAGCACACTGACTAGTATCTACAATGAGCAGTTCTTC.

This clonotype was seen at least ten times. The rearrangement uses TRBV18 and TRBJ1-4; TRBD1 agrees at 7 bases. The germline CDR1 and CDR2 sequences are KGHSH and LQKENI. Trimming cost V 4 bases and J 5 bases; bases outside gene matches: 7. The length of the CDR3 is 15 residues. The CDR3 sequence is CASSLRQGQNEKLFF. The CDR3 DNA sequence: TGTGCCAGCTCACTGCGACAGGGCCAGAATGAAAAACTGTTTTTT.

This clonotype was observed a few times. V and J are TRBV10-2 and TRBJ1-2; D is possibly TRBD1 (5 bases). The germline V gene has CDR1 WSHSY and CDR2 SAAADI. V was cut by 5 bases and J by 10 bases, with 11 bases left in between. The CDR3 is 11 residues long. Here the CDR3 DNA reads TGCGCCAGCAGTCGGGACGTCCACTACACCTTC. Translated: CASSRDVHYTF.

The chain is built from TRBV6-2 or TRBV6-3 and TRBJ2-1; D could derive from TRBD1 or TRBD2 (6 bases each). The CDR3 is made up of 15 amino acids. Germline CDR1 is MNHEY and CDR2 is SVGEGT. The V and J ends lost 4 bases and 3 bases respectively, with 13 bases between them. The CDR3 protein is CASSSLGGGYNEQFF. CDR3 nucleotides: TGTGCCAGCAGTTCCCTAGGGGGAGGCTACAATGAGCAGTTCTTC.

This clonotype was picked up a small number of times. The chain is built from TRBV27 and TRBJ2-4, with D maybe TRBD2 (5 bases). This CDR3 spans 13 amino acids. Germline values: CDR1 MNHEY, CDR2 SMNVEV (reference sequence). Trimming shortened V by 4 bases and J by 9 bases, and 13 bases separated the two germline ends. CDR3: CASSSTATTIQYF. The CDR3 DNA reads TGTGCCAGCAGTTCAACGGCGACTACCATTCAGTACTTC.

This clonotype was seen only a few times. The rearrangement links TRBV5-1 to TRBJ1-1; TRBD1 agrees at 7 bases. Germline assignment: CDR1 SGHRS and CDR2 YFSETQ. The CDR3 consists of 16 residues. Unmatched junction bases numbered 5, after V lost 0 bases and J lost 0 bases. The CDR3 sequence: CASSLDRGAMNTEAFF. In DNA form, the CDR3 reads TGCGCCAGCAGCTTGGACAGGGGAGCGATGAACACTGAAGCTTTCTTT.

The chain joins TRBV11-2 to TRBJ1-1; maybe TRBD1 (6 bases). Trimming shortened V by 5 bases and J by 1 base, and 14 bases separated the two germline ends. The CDR3 is 15 residues long. The germline V gene encodes CDR1 SGHAT and CDR2 FQNNGV. The CDR3 spells CASSVEGGKNTEAFF. The CDR3 nucleotides read TGTGCCAGCAGCGTTGAGGGGGGGAAGAACACTGAAGCTTTCTTT.

This clonotype was found a few times. The J gene is TRBJ2-4, the V gene TRBV6-1; no reliable D call. The CDR3 is made up of 12 amino acids. V was clipped by 7 bases and J by 6 bases, with 10 bases between them. Per the germline V gene, CDR1 is MNHNS and CDR2 is SASEGT. CDR3 sequence reads: CASTNKGNIQYF. The CDR3, as DNA: TGTGCCAGCACCAACAAGGGAAACATTCAGTACTTC.